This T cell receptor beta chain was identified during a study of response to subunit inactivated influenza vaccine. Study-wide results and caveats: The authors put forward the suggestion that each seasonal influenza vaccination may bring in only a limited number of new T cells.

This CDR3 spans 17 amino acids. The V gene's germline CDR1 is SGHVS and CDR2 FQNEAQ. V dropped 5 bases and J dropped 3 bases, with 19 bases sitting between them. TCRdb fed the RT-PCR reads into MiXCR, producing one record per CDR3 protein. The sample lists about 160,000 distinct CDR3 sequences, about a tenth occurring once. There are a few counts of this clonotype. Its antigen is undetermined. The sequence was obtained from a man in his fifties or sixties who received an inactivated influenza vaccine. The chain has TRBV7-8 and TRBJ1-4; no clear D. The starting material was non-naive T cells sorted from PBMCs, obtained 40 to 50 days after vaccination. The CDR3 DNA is TGTGCCAGCAGCCCATTCGGGCCCGACATGGCTAATGAAAAACTGTTTTTT. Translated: CASSPFGPDMANEKLFF. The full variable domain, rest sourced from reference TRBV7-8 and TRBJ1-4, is GAGVSQSPRYKVAKRGQDVALRCDPISGHVSLFWYQQALGQGPEFLTYFQNEAQLDKSGLPSDRFFAERPEGSVSTLKIQRTQQEDSAVYLCASSPFGPDMANEKLFFGSGTQLSVL.